This entry describes one T cell receptor (beta chain). Its antigen is still unknown. Donors comprised only Caucasian adults living in Nashville, Tennessee. Germline V CDR1 and CDR2: SGHVS, FNYEAQ. This CDR3 comprises 15 residues. Trimming pared 1 base from V and 5 bases from J, leaving 14 bases between. Each PCR replicate run on unsorted PBMC took in about 0.3 ug DNA, approximately 30,000 T cell genomes. This table comes from immunoSEQ multiplex PCR, and its TCRdb copy is limited to in-frame clones, with some not included. The sample includes roughly 500,000 clones, over 65% seen only once; the top ten take over 10%. The sample is drawn from a study of shared clonotypes between healthy human individuals. General study points: Apart from blood, nothing was sampled; tissue repertoires likely differ.

The chain recombines TRBV7-6 with TRBJ1-1; TRBD1 might be the D (5 bases). The sample comprised PBMCs. This TCR came from a woman in her thirties or forties in good health. Some clones in this sample may be carry-over from other donors' samples. The CDR3 region has the DNA TGTGCCAGCAGCTTAGGATCCCGCCGGGGGACTGAAGCTTTCTTT. Protein sequence: CASSLGSRRGTEAFF.